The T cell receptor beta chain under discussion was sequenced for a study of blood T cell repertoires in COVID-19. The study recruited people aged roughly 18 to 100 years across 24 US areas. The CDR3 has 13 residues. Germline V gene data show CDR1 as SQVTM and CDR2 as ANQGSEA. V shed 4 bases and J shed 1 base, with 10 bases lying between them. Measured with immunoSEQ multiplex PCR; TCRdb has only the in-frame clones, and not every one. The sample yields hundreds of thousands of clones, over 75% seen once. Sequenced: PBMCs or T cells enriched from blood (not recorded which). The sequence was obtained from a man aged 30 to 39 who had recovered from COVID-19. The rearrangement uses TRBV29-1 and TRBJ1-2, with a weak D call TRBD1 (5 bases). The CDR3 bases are TGCAGCGTTGTTGGGGCGAATAACTATGGCTACACCTTC. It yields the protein CSVVGANNYGYTF.